This T cell receptor beta chain is drawn from a study of cytomegalovirus exposure and HLA in healthy donors. Study-level background: Around 80 million unique TCRs from HLA-typed donors were held in an early data release. Regarding the study as a whole: Later on, an analysis showed TCR association rates differing by HLA locus, with DRB1 the most and HLA-C the fewest.

To note about this clone: Its specificity is not known.

The PCR employed 60 Vbeta primers together with 13 Jbeta primers. The data were produced by immunoSEQ multiplex PCR, yet TCRdb's version contains in-frame clones alone and is incomplete. The table records nearly 110,000 clones, about 81% of them present only once. Germline CDR1 is MNHNY and CDR2 is SVGAGI (reference sequence). Between the trimmed V and J ends, which lost 4 bases and 0 bases, there was a span of 7 bases. The CDR3 totals 14 residues. The rearrangement links TRBV6-6 to TRBJ1-3, with D possibly TRBD1 on 6 matching bases. The receptor's source is a man aged 30 to 39 in good health and CMV-seropositive. Sample: PBMCs. This chain's CDR3 is CASSWDNSGNTIYF. The CDR3 DNA reads TGTGCCAGCAGTTGGGACAACTCTGGAAACACCATATATTTT.